This paragraph covers one T cell receptor (beta chain) sequence. The antigen is undetermined. The data stem from a study of response to subunit inactivated influenza vaccine. Whole-study findings and limits: Authors suggested that a seasonal influenza vaccination recruits few new T cells each time.

Germline loops: CDR1 SGHTA, CDR2 FQGNSA. This CDR3 has 15 residues. The V gene lost 5 bases and the J gene lost 3 bases, with 16 bases spanning the gap. Each CDR3 protein gets one entry after TCRdb re-called the RT-PCR reads with MiXCR. Among about 780,000 distinct CDR3 sequences listed, roughly 20% were seen once. This sequence was found in a man aged 45 to 65 who received an inactivated influenza vaccine. The specimen was PBMCs from blood, collected more than 4 days after vaccination. The rearrangement uses TRBV7-2 and TRBJ1-1; D gene unclear. The CDR3 is CASSPLGPRDTEAFF. The CDR3 nucleotides read TGTGCCAGCAGCCCCCTCGGGCCTCGGGACACTGAAGCTTTCTTT.